Below, 28 T cell receptor beta chains from the same sample are listed, as sequenced in a study of cytomegalovirus exposure and HLA in healthy donors. The PCR was carried out with 60 Vbeta primers and 13 Jbeta primers. Data came from immunoSEQ multiplex PCR; TCRdb stores just in-frame clones and leaves some out. The sample records 69,000 or so clones, around 76% being singletons. The source material was PBMCs. Receptors were obtained from a man aged 18 to 30 in good health and CMV-seronegative.

This chain connects TRBV11-2 to TRBJ1-2, with D possibly being TRBD1 (5 bases). There are 13 residues in the CDR3. Trimming left V 4 bases short and J 8 bases short, with 14 bases between. The germline V gene encodes CDR1 SGHAT and CDR2 FQNNGV. The CDR3 region has the DNA TGTGCCAGCAGCTCCCGGGGGGACCGCGGCTACACCTTC. Its translation: CASSSRGDRGYTF.

This clone was picked up one time. This chain links TRBV7-2 with TRBJ1-5, with a tentative D call TRBD1 (5 bases). From germline, CDR1 is SGHTA and CDR2 FQGNSA. V gave up 5 bases and J gave up 6 bases, with 11 bases separating them. There are 13 residues in the CDR3. CDR3 residues: CASSMGGFQPQHF. The CDR3 region has the DNA TGTGCCAGCAGCATGGGGGGGTTTCAGCCCCAGCATTTT.

The J gene is TRBJ2-5, the V gene TRBV5-1, with 8 positions matching TRBD2. CDR3 size: 17 residues. Unmatched junction bases numbered 8, after V lost 0 bases and J lost 1 base. Germline CDR1 SGHRS, CDR2 YFSETQ. DNA of the CDR3: TGCGCCAGCAGCTTGGTCGCCGGCGGGGGGATCCAAGAGACCCAGTACTTC. Translation gives CASSLVAGGGIQETQYF.

In its sample, this clone was seen a few times. The rearrangement uses TRBV28 and TRBJ1-1; 9 bases are a match to TRBD1. The CDR3 is 12 residues long. Looked up from germline, CDR1 is MDHEN and CDR2 is SYDVKM. Trimming at V came to 10 bases and at J to 4 bases, leaving 4 bases not matched to a gene. The CDR3 nucleotides read TGTGCCACCGAGGACAGGGGCACTGAAGCTTTCTTT. Its protein is CATEDRGTEAFF. Variable domain in full (rest from reference TRBV28 and TRBJ1-1): DVKVTQSSRYLVKRTGEKVFLECVQDMDHENMFWYRQDPGLGLRLIYFSYDVKMKEKGDIPEGYSVSREKKERFSLILESASTNQTSMYLCATEDRGTEAFFGQGTRLTVV.

The sample holds a few counts of this clone. J is TRBJ1-5 and V is TRBV14; possible D gene TRBD1, 6 bases. The germline V gene encodes CDR1 SGHDN and CDR2 FVKESK. The CDR3 has 17 amino acids. Trimming cost V 3 bases and J 7 bases, with 22 bases left between them. Written as DNA, the CDR3 is TGTGCCAGCAGCCACGACCCCCATACAGGGAGAAGGCAGCCCCAGCATTTT. Protein product: CASSHDPHTGRRQPQHF.

This clone was picked up a small number of times. The V and J genes are TRBV14 and TRBJ2-1, with a possible D match to TRBD2 (5 bases). This CDR3 comprises 14 residues. Germline V CDR1 and CDR2: SGHDN, FVKESK. The ends were cut back, 0 bases at V and 7 bases at J, with 10 bases in the middle. CDR3 sequence (DNA): TGTGCCAGCAGCCAAGAATTACTAGTAAATGAGCAGTTCTTC. Encoded protein: CASSQELLVNEQFF.

V usage is TRBV6-4 and J usage is TRBJ2-1; TRBD2 might be the D (5 bases). The CDR3 contains 14 residues. Germline assignment: CDR1 MRHNA and CDR2 SNTAGT. The V end lost 2 bases, the J end lost 8 bases, and 13 bases lay between the germline ends. CDR3 region: CASSDGLAVDEQFF. As DNA, the CDR3 is TGTGCCAGCAGTGACGGACTGGCAGTCGATGAGCAGTTCTTC.

This clone has a handful of counts. V gene TRBV18 combines with J gene TRBJ2-3; D might be TRBD2 (6 bases). The CDR3 consists of 14 residues. V shed 3 bases and J shed 0 bases, with 7 bases lying between them. The germline CDR1 and CDR2 sequences are KGHSH and LQKENI. The CDR3 here is CASSPGTSTDTQYF. In DNA form, the CDR3 reads TGTGCCAGCTCACCTGGGACTAGCACAGATACGCAGTATTTT.

Concerning this clone itself: Other DNA sequences of this sample code for an identical CDR3. The DNA of the CDR3 is TGTGCCAGCAGTGCCAGGACAGGGGTAACCGGGGAGCTGTTTTTT. This codes for CASSARTGVTGELFF. The genes are TRBV2 and TRBJ2-2; TRBD1 agrees at 9 bases. The CDR3 is made up of 15 amino acids. CDR1 is SNHLY, CDR2 FYNNEI, per germline. V shed 4 bases, J shed 5 bases, and the junction held 5 bases outside the gene matches.

The chain couples TRBV30 to TRBJ1-2; 7 nucleotides agree with TRBD1. The CDR3 spans 15 residues. Germline CDR1 is GTSNPN and CDR2 is SVGIG (reference sequence). The ends lost 4 bases at V and 1 base at J; junction bases unmatched: 9. The CDR3 is CAWKASGGNNYGYTF. The CDR3 nucleotides are TGTGCCTGGAAAGCCTCAGGGGGAAATAACTATGGCTACACCTTC.

CDR3 nucleotide sequence: TGTGCCAGCAGCTTGGGGACAGGGACCGGGGAGCTGTTTTTT. Its protein is CASSLGTGTGELFF. J is TRBJ2-2 and V is TRBV5-4; 8 nucleotides align to TRBD1. CDR3 size: 14 residues. Trimming cost V 0 bases and J 5 bases; bases outside gene matches: 0. In germline, CDR1 is SGHNT, CDR2 YYREEE (reference sequence).

A single count supports this clone. The V call is TRBV4-3, the J call TRBJ1-1; D might be TRBD1 (6 bases). The CDR3 spans 15 residues. Trimming shortened V by 3 bases and J by 8 bases, and 19 bases separated the two germline ends. The germline gives CDR1 LGHNA, CDR2 YSLEER. The CDR3 sequence: CASSHRPAGVEEAFF. In nucleotides, the CDR3 is TGCGCCAGCAGCCATAGACCTGCAGGGGTTGAAGAAGCTTTCTTT.

This sequence joins TRBV5-4 and TRBJ2-3; 13 nucleotides agree with TRBD2. This CDR3 contains 19 residues. Per germline, CDR1 SGHNT and CDR2 YYREEE (reference sequence). J gave up 4 bases and V 3 bases, and 14 bases lay outside the gene matches. Written as DNA, the CDR3 is TGTGCCAGCAGCTGGGGAACTAGCGGGGGGGCCGGTAGCGCAGATACGCAGTATTTT. Amino acids: CASSWGTSGGAGSADTQYF.

Only a few counts were recorded for this clone. CDR3 nucleotide sequence: TGTGCCAGCAGTGCCGTGAAGGGAGGAGAGCAGTACTTC. Translating gives CASSAVKGGEQYF. The chain is built from TRBV2 and TRBJ2-7, with D tentatively TRBD2 (6 bases). The V gene lost 4 bases and the J gene lost 7 bases, with 14 bases spanning the gap. There are 13 residues in the CDR3. The germline V gene has CDR1 SNHLY and CDR2 FYNNEI.

The gene calls are TRBV7-9 and TRBJ1-5; TRBD1 aligns across 7 bases. This CDR3 region has 14 residues. V shed 5 bases and J 4 bases; nucleotides not matched to a gene: 5. CDR1 is SEHNR and CDR2 is FQNEAQ in the germline V gene (reference sequence). The CDR3 DNA reads TGTGCCAGCAGCCAGGGACAGCTAAATCAGCCCCAGCATTTT. This gives the protein CASSQGQLNQPQHF.

The J gene is TRBJ1-5, the V gene TRBV7-2; no reliable D call. V dropped 1 base and J dropped 0 bases, with 7 bases sitting between them. Germline assignment: CDR1 SGHTA and CDR2 FQGNSA. The CDR3 runs 15 residues. CDR3 DNA: TGTGCCAGCAGCTTAGTGGGAGGTAGCAATCAGCCCCAGCATTTT. This translates into CASSLVGGSNQPQHF.

The rearrangement joins TRBV5-5 to TRBJ1-1, with D maybe TRBD1 (5 bases). This CDR3 comprises 13 residues. Trimming shortened V by 0 bases and J by 10 bases, and 13 bases separated the two germline ends. Per germline, CDR1 SGHKS and CDR2 YYEKEE (reference sequence). CDR3: CASSLGDSPSAFF. The CDR3 DNA reads TGTGCCAGCAGCTTGGGTGACAGCCCTTCAGCTTTCTTT.

The chain joins TRBV9 to TRBJ2-3; possible D gene TRBD2, 6 bases. Trimming shortened V by 7 bases and J by 3 bases, and 12 bases separated the two germline ends. The CDR3 sequence is 13 residues long. Germline assignment: CDR1 SGDLS and CDR2 YYNGEE. CDR3 DNA: TGTGCCAGCGCCAGGGCGGGGACAGATACGCAGTATTTT. Residues: CASARAGTDTQYF.

CDR3 sequence (DNA): TGTGCCAGCAGCTCCCCGCGCTCGGACAGGGGCTCTGGGGCCAACGTCCTGACTTTC. This encodes CASSSPRSDRGSGANVLTF. V gene TRBV7-9 combines with J gene TRBJ2-6; 9 bases are a match to TRBD1. From germline, CDR1 is SEHNR and CDR2 FQNEAQ (reference sequence). The length of the CDR3 is 19 residues. Germline trimming cut 4 bases from V and 0 bases from J; bases unmatched to any gene: 10.

The chain carries TRBV7-9 and TRBJ2-5; 8 positions match TRBD2. Germline CDR1 SEHNR, CDR2 FQNEAQ (reference sequence). Trimming cost V 2 bases and J 4 bases; bases outside gene matches: 6. The CDR3 runs to 15 residues. The CDR3 DNA follows: TGTGCCAGCAGCTTAACGGGGGGGTACCGAGAGACCCAGTACTTC. It codes for CASSLTGGYRETQYF.

This chain uses TRBV18 with TRBJ1-2; the D is unclear. The germline gives CDR1 KGHSH, CDR2 LQKENI. V was trimmed by 2 bases and J by 0 bases, leaving 16 bases between them. The CDR3 runs to 17 residues. This CDR3 reads CASSPGGAVEANYGYTF. The CDR3, as DNA: TGTGCCAGCTCACCAGGAGGCGCGGTCGAAGCTAACTATGGCTACACCTTC.

The J gene is TRBJ1-2, the V gene TRBV7-3; TRBD1 aligns across 11 bases. Trimming at V came to 3 bases and at J to 2 bases, leaving 2 bases not matched to a gene. Germline CDR1 reads SGHTA; CDR2 reads FQGTGA. The CDR3 is 15 residues long. CDR3 region: CASSLGQGGNYGYTF. The CDR3 DNA reads TGTGCCAGCAGCTTGGGACAGGGGGGGAACTATGGCTACACCTTC.

This sequence joins TRBV5-4 and TRBJ1-2; a possible D gene is TRBD1 (6 bases). The CDR3 consists of 14 residues. Germline V lookup: CDR1 SGHNT, CDR2 YYREEE (reference sequence). V gave up 5 bases and J gave up 6 bases, with 17 bases separating them. CDR3 DNA: TGTGCCAGCAGTTCTCCAGGGGAGATCAATGGCTACACCTTC. Translating gives CASSSPGEINGYTF. Full variable domain (missing parts from reference TRBV5-4 and TRBJ1-2): ETGVTQSPTHLIKTRGQQVTLRCSSQSGHNTVSWYQQALGQGPQFIFQYYREEENGRGNFPPRFSGLQFPNYSSELNVNALELDDSALYLCASSSPGEINGYTFGSGTRLTVV.

The J gene is TRBJ2-1, the V gene TRBV9, with a possible D match to TRBD2 (7 bases). The CDR3 spans 15 residues. Trimming removed 3 bases from V and 3 bases from J, with 13 bases in between. Germline CDR1 SGDLS, CDR2 YYNGEE. CDR3 loop: CASSEGGAGYNEQFF. CDR3 bases: TGTGCCAGCAGCGAGGGGGGGGCAGGCTACAATGAGCAGTTCTTC.

The gene calls are TRBV4-2 and TRBJ2-3; 9 bases map to TRBD2. J gave up 2 bases and V 0 bases, and 6 bases lay outside the gene matches. The germline CDR1 and CDR2 sequences are LGHNA and YNFKEQ. This CDR3 is built from 17 residues. CDR3 DNA: TGTGCCAGCAGCCAAGAAGGAAGCGGGGGGCACACAGATACGCAGTATTTT. It specifies CASSQEGSGGHTDTQYF.

In DNA form, the CDR3 reads TGTGCCAGCAGCTTGTCGGCTAACTATGGCTACACCTTC. Its translation: CASSLSANYGYTF. The chain uses TRBV7-2 and TRBJ1-2; no definite D call. The CDR3 extends over 13 amino acids. CDR1 and CDR2 from the germline V gene are SGHTA and FQGNSA. V lost 3 bases to trimming and J lost 0 bases, with 5 bases between them.

This chain connects TRBV10-2 to TRBJ2-3, with 8 bases aligning to TRBD1. The V segment lost 3 bases and the J segment 0 bases; nucleotides outside the gene matches: 8. The CDR3 contains 17 residues. Germline V gene sequence: CDR1 WSHSY, CDR2 SAAADI. DNA of the CDR3: TGCGCCAGCAGTGAAGAGGGCAGGGGGCGCAGCACAGATACGCAGTATTTT. This sequence encodes CASSEEGRGRSTDTQYF.

This clone was counted a few times. V is TRBV6-1 and J is TRBJ2-2; 10 bases fit TRBD2. The CDR3 has 15 residues. Per germline, CDR1 MNHNS and CDR2 SASEGT. Trimming removed 4 bases from V and 3 bases from J; junction bases left unmatched: 2. Here the CDR3 DNA reads TGTGCCAGCAGTGCACTAGCGGGGCACACCGGGGAGCTGTTTTTT. Its translation is CASSALAGHTGELFF.